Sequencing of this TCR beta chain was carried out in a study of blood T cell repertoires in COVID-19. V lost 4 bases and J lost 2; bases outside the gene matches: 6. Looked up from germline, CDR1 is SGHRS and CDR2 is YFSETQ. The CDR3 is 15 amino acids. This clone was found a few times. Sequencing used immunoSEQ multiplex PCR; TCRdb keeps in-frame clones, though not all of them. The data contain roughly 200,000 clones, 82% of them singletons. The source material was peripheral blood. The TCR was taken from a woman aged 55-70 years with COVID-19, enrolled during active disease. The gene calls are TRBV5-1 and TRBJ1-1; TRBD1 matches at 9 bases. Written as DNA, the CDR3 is TGCGCCAGCAGCGGAAGACAGGGGGGAAACACTGAAGCTTTCTTT. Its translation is CASSGRQGGNTEAFF.